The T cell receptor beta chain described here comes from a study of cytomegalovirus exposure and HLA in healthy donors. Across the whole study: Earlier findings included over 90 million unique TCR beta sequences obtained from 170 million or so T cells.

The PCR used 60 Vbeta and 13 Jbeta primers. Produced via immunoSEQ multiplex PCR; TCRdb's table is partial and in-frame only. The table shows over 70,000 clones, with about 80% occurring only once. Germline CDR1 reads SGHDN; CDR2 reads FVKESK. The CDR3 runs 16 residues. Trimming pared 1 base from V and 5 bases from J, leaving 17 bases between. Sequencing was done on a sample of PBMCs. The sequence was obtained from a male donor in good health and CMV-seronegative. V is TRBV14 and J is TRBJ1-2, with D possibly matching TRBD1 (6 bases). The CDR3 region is CASSQGFRGANYGYTF. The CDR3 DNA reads TGTGCCAGCAGCCAAGGCTTCCGGGGGGCCAATTATGGCTACACCTTC.